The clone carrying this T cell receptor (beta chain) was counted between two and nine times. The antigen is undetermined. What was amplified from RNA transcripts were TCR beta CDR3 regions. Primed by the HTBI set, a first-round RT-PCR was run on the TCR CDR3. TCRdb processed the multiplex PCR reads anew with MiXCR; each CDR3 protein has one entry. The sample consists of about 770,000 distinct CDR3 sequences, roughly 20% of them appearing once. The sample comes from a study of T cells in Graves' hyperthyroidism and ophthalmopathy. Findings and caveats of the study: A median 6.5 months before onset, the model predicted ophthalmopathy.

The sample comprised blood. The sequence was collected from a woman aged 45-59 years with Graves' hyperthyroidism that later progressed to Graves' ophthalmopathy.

CDR3 nucleotides: TGTGCCAGCAGAACCGGGACAGGATGGGGCGAGCAGTACTTC. Its protein product is CASRTGTGWGEQYF. The chain uses TRBV6-1 and TRBJ2-7; 8 bases are shared with TRBD1. CDR1 is MNHNS and CDR2 is SASEGT in the germline V gene. The CDR3 contains 14 residues. J gave up 6 bases and V 6 bases, and 10 bases lay outside the gene matches.